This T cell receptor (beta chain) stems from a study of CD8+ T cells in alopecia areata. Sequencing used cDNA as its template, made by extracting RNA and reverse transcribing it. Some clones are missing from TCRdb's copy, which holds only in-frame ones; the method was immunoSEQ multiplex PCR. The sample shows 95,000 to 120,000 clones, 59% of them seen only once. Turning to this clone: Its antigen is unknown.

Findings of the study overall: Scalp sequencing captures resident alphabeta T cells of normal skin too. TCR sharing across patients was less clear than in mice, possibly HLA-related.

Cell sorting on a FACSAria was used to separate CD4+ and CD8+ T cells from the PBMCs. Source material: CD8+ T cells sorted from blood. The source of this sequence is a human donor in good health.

CDR3 in amino acids: CASGLGPYEQYF. In DNA form, the CDR3 reads TGTGCTAGTGGTTTGGGACCGTACGAGCAGTACTTC. This chain connects TRBV12-5 to TRBJ2-7; D is uncertain. Germline lookup yields CDR1 LGHNT and CDR2 FRNRAP. This CDR3 contains 12 residues. Trimming left V 1 base short and J 4 bases short, with 5 bases between.